These 18 T cell receptor beta chains came from one sample sequenced in a study of T cell responses to AZD1222 COVID-19 vaccine. The table came from immunoSEQ multiplex PCR; TCRdb's copy has only in-frame clones and leaves some out. Here the sample spans under 55,000 clones, around 80% being singletons. Sequenced here: peripheral blood, sampled on day 0 of AZD1222 vaccination. The origin of the receptors is an adult in good health.

A single count supports this clone. This chain links TRBV18 with TRBJ1-1; D is ambiguous. V lost 6 bases, J lost 3 bases, and 11 bases lay in between. Looked up from germline, CDR1 is KGHSH and CDR2 is LQKENI. The CDR3 is 13 residues long. The CDR3 spells CASSFNGYTEAFF. DNA of the CDR3: TGTGCCAGCTCCTTTAACGGGTACACTGAAGCTTTCTTT.

The chain carries TRBV19 and TRBJ1-5; 7 nucleotides match TRBD1. There are 16 residues in the CDR3. Germline V gene sequence: CDR1 LNHDA, CDR2 SQIVND (reference sequence). Losses at the gene ends were 7 bases for V and 0 bases for J; bases not matched to a gene: 9. The DNA for the CDR3 is TGTGCCAGTAAAACAGGGGCGACTTATAGCAATCAGCCCCAGCATTTT. Its translation is CASKTGATYSNQPQHF.

The V and J genes are TRBV7-9 and TRBJ1-6; the D gene is possibly TRBD1 (6 bases). V lost 5 bases to trimming and J lost 0 bases, with 14 bases between them. The CDR3 runs to 17 residues. CDR1 and CDR2 from the germline V gene are SEHNR and FQNEAQ (reference sequence). The CDR3 protein is CASSPDRVSSYNSPLHF. The CDR3 nucleotides are TGTGCCAGCAGCCCGGACAGAGTCAGCTCCTATAATTCACCCCTCCACTTT.

This rearrangement joins TRBV7-2 to TRBJ1-5; 7 bases are a match to TRBD1. This CDR3 comprises 14 residues. Germline V gives CDR1 SGHTA, CDR2 FQGNSA. The trim removed 5 bases at V and 6 bases at J, leaving 7 bases unmatched. The CDR3 region is CASSHDRAGQPQHF. CDR3 nucleotide sequence: TGTGCCAGCAGCCACGACAGGGCAGGTCAGCCCCAGCATTTT.

The chain has TRBV10-1 and TRBJ1-6, with 8 bases lining up with TRBD1. Germline CDR1 reads WNHNN; CDR2 reads SYGVQD (reference sequence). The CDR3 runs to 19 residues. Trimming cost V 3 bases and J 8 bases; bases outside gene matches: 18. The CDR3: CASSEVKGQGRGVDSPLHF. CDR3 DNA: TGCGCCAGCAGTGAAGTGAAAGGACAGGGCCGGGGAGTGGATTCACCCCTCCACTTT.

The chain joins TRBV6-5 to TRBJ1-1; 10 bases line up with TRBD1. J gave up 12 bases and V 6 bases, and 10 bases lay outside the gene matches. CDR3 length equals 13 residues. Germline CDR1 reads MNHEY; CDR2 reads SVGAGI. The CDR3 here is CASSARQGATPFF. CDR3 in DNA: TGTGCCAGCAGCGCTAGACAGGGGGCGACTCCTTTCTTT.

The chain joins TRBV6-5 to TRBJ2-7; TRBD1 aligns across 8 bases. The CDR3 totals 13 residues. Germline CDR1 reads MNHEY; CDR2 reads SVGAGI. V was clipped by 2 bases and J by 6 bases; unmatched bases: 3. CDR3 DNA: TGTGCCAGCAGTTACGGGGGACAGGTCGAGCAGTACTTC. It encodes CASSYGGQVEQYF.

V and J are TRBV5-1 and TRBJ1-1; 8 bases are a match to TRBD1. Germline V CDR1 and CDR2: SGHRS, YFSETQ. J was trimmed by 2 bases and V by 3 bases; bases with no gene match: 6. This CDR3 is 15 amino acids long. The CDR3 nucleotides read TGCGCCAGCAGCTCAAGGACAGGGTTCAACACTGAAGCTTTCTTT. Its translation: CASSSRTGFNTEAFF.

The V call is TRBV2, the J call TRBJ1-5, with D possibly being TRBD1 (5 bases). Trimming removed 7 bases at V and 1 base at J, with 17 bases between. The CDR3 spans 16 residues. Germline-derived CDR1 and CDR2 are SNHLY and FYNNEI. CDR3 amino acids: CASKELRQGSNQPQHF. CDR3 nucleotide sequence: TGTGCCAGCAAGGAACTACGGCAGGGAAGCAATCAGCCCCAGCATTTT.

V is TRBV7-9 and J is TRBJ1-1; no clear D gene. Germline CDR1 and CDR2: SEHNR and FQNEAQ (reference sequence). The CDR3 sequence is 14 residues long. The V and J ends lost 5 bases and 5 bases respectively, with 15 bases between them. The chain's CDR3 is CASSQSQGGTEAFF. CDR3 nucleotides: TGTGCCAGCAGCCAATCACAAGGAGGGACTGAAGCTTTCTTT.

This chain joins TRBV5-5 and TRBJ2-7; D gene ambiguous. Germline CDR1 is SGHKS and CDR2 is YYEKEE (reference sequence). Trimming stripped 4 bases from V and 2 bases from J, with 16 bases between. This CDR3 is built from 15 residues. The CDR3 DNA reads TGTGCCAGCAGCATAGCTTCCGACAACCCCTACGAGCAGTACTTC. This encodes CASSIASDNPYEQYF.

V and J are TRBV18 and TRBJ1-5; D unresolved. The V gene lost 5 bases and the J gene lost 0 bases, with 14 bases spanning the gap. The CDR3 has 16 amino acids. CDR1 is KGHSH and CDR2 is LQKENI in the germline V gene. The CDR3, as DNA: TGTGCCAGCTCAGATCTGAGCCTTTCTAGCAATCAGCCCCAGCATTTT. Protein: CASSDLSLSSNQPQHF.

This chain joins TRBV10-3 and TRBJ1-1; 11 bases fit TRBD1. V lost 6 bases to trimming and J lost 0 bases; unmatched junction nucleotides: 6. CDR3 size: 16 residues. CDR1 ENHRY and CDR2 SYGVKD come from the germline V gene. The CDR3 bases are TGTGCCATCAGAGGACAGGGGGCAGTCATGAACACTGAAGCTTTCTTT. Translated, it gives CAIRGQGAVMNTEAFF.

This rearrangement joins TRBV30 to TRBJ1-5; no reliable D call. Deletions cut 5 bases from V and 1 base from J, with 6 bases between. Germline CDR1 and CDR2: GTSNPN and SVGIG (reference sequence). The CDR3 runs to 12 residues. The CDR3 bases are TGTGCCTGGGGATTAAGCAATCAGCCCCAGCATTTT. Its translation: CAWGLSNQPQHF.

This chain uses TRBV29-1 with TRBJ1-2; possibly TRBD1 for D (6 bases). V lost 5 bases and J 3 bases, leaving 13 bases between the germline ends. Germline assignment: CDR1 SQVTM and CDR2 ANQGSEA. The length of the CDR3 is 13 residues. The CDR3 is CSVPGKGDYGYTF. Here the CDR3 DNA reads TGCAGCGTTCCGGGGAAGGGGGACTATGGCTACACCTTC.

This chain links TRBV3-1 (or the pseudogene TRBV3-2) with TRBJ1-2; the D is unclear. Germline CDR1 LGHDT, CDR2 YNNKEL (reference sequence). V lost 4 bases to trimming and J lost 0 bases, with 9 bases between them. The CDR3 covers 14 residues. CDR3 nucleotide sequence: TGTGCCAGCAGCCCCCGGGCTACTAACTATGGCTACACCTTC. As protein: CASSPRATNYGYTF.

J is TRBJ2-3 and V is TRBV4-2; D is unclear. V gave up 4 bases and J gave up 2 bases, with 7 bases separating them. CDR1 is LGHNA and CDR2 is YNFKEQ in the germline V gene. There are 13 residues in the CDR3. In DNA, the CDR3 is TGTGCCAGCAGCCTCTCCCCCACAGATACGCAGTATTTT. Protein product: CASSLSPTDTQYF.

The rearrangement joins TRBV18 to TRBJ1-5, with D perhaps TRBD1 (6 bases). Deletions cut 6 bases from V and 4 bases from J, with 16 bases between. Germline V gives CDR1 KGHSH, CDR2 LQKENI. This CDR3 is built from 15 residues. This CDR3 reads CASSADRSSNQPQHF. The CDR3 region has the DNA TGTGCCAGCTCCGCCGACAGGTCAAGTAATCAGCCCCAGCATTTT.